The sequence of this T cell receptor beta chain was determined in a study of CD8+CD57+ T cells in acquired aplastic anemia. General study points: Patient CD8+CD57+ cells had less diversity than total CD4+ and CD8+ pools.

The CDR3 sequence is 10 residues long. In germline, CDR1 is SGDLS, CDR2 YYNGEE. V was pared by 7 bases and J by 7 bases, with 9 bases between. Sequenced patients had shown CD8+CD57+ cell expansion by flow cytometry. Each patient gave a blood sample that was collected before any therapy had been received. In regard to this clonotype: Its specificity is not known.

Genomic DNA provided the template from which TCR beta VDJ and CDR3 profiles were obtained. TCRdb independently ran MiXCR on the reads; one entry per CDR3 protein. The sample shows roughly 16,000 distinct CDR3 sequences, more than 30% of them seen only once. Specimen: CD8+CD57+ T cells sorted from PBMCs. Subset noted: bead-enriched CD8+CD57+ effector memory T cells from SAA patients. This chain joins TRBV9 and TRBJ2-7; D gene unclear. The receptor's source is a human donor with aplastic anemia. The CDR3 bases are TGTGCCAGCCTTCCCGGGGAGCAGTACTTC. Its protein product is CASLPGEQYF.